The 31 T cell receptor beta chains in this list originate from one sample, sequenced in a study of cytomegalovirus exposure and HLA in healthy donors (dated by TCRdb to 2017 to 2019). The library was prepared using the immunoSEQ multiplex PCR assay. TCRdb took over this immuneACCESS table, retaining in-frame rearrangements with V and J assigned. Such tables are incomplete; in checked studies, under half of the missing clones stem from an unresolved V gene, and the remainder is unexplained. The sample data list a few hundred thousand clones, and over 80% of these were observed just once. The ten largest clones add up to about 14% of the sample. Input material: PBMCs. The receptors come from a woman in her twenties or thirties in good health and CMV-seropositive.

This chain links TRBV27 with TRBJ2-5; 8 positions match TRBD2. CDR1 and CDR2 (germline): MNHEY, SMNVEV (reference sequence). J gave up 5 bases and V 6 bases, and 14 bases lay outside the gene matches. This CDR3 is built from 16 residues. Here the CDR3 reads CASRDFGRSGSETQYF. DNA of the CDR3: TGTGCCAGCAGGGATTTTGGAAGGAGCGGGAGCGAGACCCAGTACTTC.

This chain joins TRBV4-3 and TRBJ2-2; TRBD2 aligns across 11 bases. The germline gives CDR1 LGHNA, CDR2 YSLEER. The junction had 5 bases not matched to a gene; V was cut back by 4 bases and J by 7 bases. The CDR3 loop spans 15 amino acids. Written as DNA, the CDR3 is TGCGCCAGCAGCCGCAGACTAGCGGGGAACGGGGAGCTGTTTTTT. Protein sequence: CASSRRLAGNGELFF.

Details on this clone: A junction boundary mismatches the germline segment, possibly from a read error. The DNA of the CDR3 is TGTGCCAGCATTTCAGAAAACCCGGTCTTC. It specifies CASISENPVF. The genes are TRBV2 and TRBJ2-1, with unresolved D. The CDR3 totals 10 residues. The germline gives CDR1 SNHLY, CDR2 FYNNEI.

CDR3 in amino acids: CASSSPGGPHQETQYF. The CDR3 DNA is TGTGCCAGCAGTTCCCCAGGGGGCCCCCACCAAGAGACCCAGTACTTC. The gene calls are TRBV28 and TRBJ2-5; 8 positions agree with TRBD1. The junction had 7 bases not matched to a gene; V was cut back by 4 bases and J by 0 bases. Germline CDR1 MDHEN, CDR2 SYDVKM. The CDR3 runs 16 residues. The complete variable domain, with remaining parts taken from reference TRBV28 and TRBJ2-5, reads DVKVTQSSRYLVKRTGEKVFLECVQDMDHENMFWYRQDPGLGLRLIYFSYDVKMKEKGDIPEGYSVSREKKERFSLILESASTNQTSMYLCASSSPGGPHQETQYFGPGTRLLVL.

The rearrangement links TRBV9 to TRBJ2-7; the match to TRBD1 covers 7 bases. The CDR3 covers 14 residues. The V gene's germline CDR1 is SGDLS and CDR2 YYNGEE. J was trimmed by 3 bases and V by 3 bases; bases with no gene match: 6. CDR3 DNA: TGTGCCAGCAGCGGCCCAGGACAGGACTACGAGCAGTACTTC. Translation: CASSGPGQDYEQYF.

The chain links TRBV25-1 to TRBJ2-7, with D perhaps TRBD1 (6 bases). This CDR3 has 14 amino acids. V was cut by 1 base and J by 7 bases, with 14 bases left in between. Germline V lookup: CDR1 MGHDK, CDR2 SYGVNS. The DNA of the CDR3 is TGTGCCAGCAGTGAATCGGGGATAGGGGGTGAGCAGTACTTC. It encodes CASSESGIGGEQYF.

The chain is built from TRBV30 and TRBJ2-3; D unclear. Germline CDR1 GTSNPN, CDR2 SVGIG (reference sequence). The V end lost 2 bases, the J end lost 5 bases, and 20 bases lay between the germline ends. CDR3 length: 16 residues. The CDR3 coding sequence is TGTGCCTGGAGTCGAACCTACTACCGAGAGCAAGATACGCAGTATTTT. Translated, it gives CAWSRTYYREQDTQYF.

The chain joins TRBV11-2 to TRBJ2-5; D is uncertain. Trimming removed 3 bases at V and 5 bases at J, with 4 bases between. Germline V CDR1 and CDR2: SGHAT, FQNNGV. There are 11 residues in the CDR3. The CDR3, as DNA: TGTGCCAGCAGCTTCCAGGAGACCCAGTACTTC. It translates to CASSFQETQYF. The whole variable domain, filled in from reference TRBV11-2 and TRBJ2-5, reads EAGVAQSPRYKIIEKRQSVAFWCNPISGHATLYWYQQILGQGPKLLIQFQNNGVVDDSQLPKDRFSAERLKGVDSTLKIQPAKLEDSAVYLCASSFQETQYFGPGTRLLVL.

This clone was observed many times. V gene TRBV6-5 combines with J gene TRBJ2-1; weak D call: TRBD2 (5 bases). Trimming left V 5 bases short and J 10 bases short, with 18 bases between. CDR1 is MNHEY and CDR2 is SVGAGI in the germline V gene. The CDR3 is 14 amino acids. CDR3 region: CASSEGPTDLEQFF. As DNA, the CDR3 is TGTGCCAGCAGTGAAGGTCCTACGGACTTGGAGCAGTTCTTC.

This clone appeared a few times. The CDR3 sequence is CARSLSRFNTGELFF. The CDR3 nucleotides read TGTGCCAGAAGCTTGAGTCGTTTTAACACCGGGGAGCTGTTTTTT. The genes are TRBV5-3 and TRBJ2-2; D unresolved. TRBV5-3 is classed as an ORF, of uncertain function. V was shortened by 1 base and J by 2 bases, with 9 bases between the two germline ends. The CDR3 consists of 15 residues.

Many counts were recorded for this clone. This chain uses TRBV19 with TRBJ2-1; D is unclear. Trimming removed 11 bases from V and 2 bases from J, with 7 bases in between. The CDR3 loop spans 11 amino acids. Germline CDR1 is LNHDA and CDR2 is SQIVND (reference sequence). CDR3 protein: CAYAAYNEQFF. CDR3 sequence (DNA): TGTGCCTATGCCGCCTACAATGAGCAGTTCTTC.

This sequence joins TRBV5-4 and TRBJ2-7; D possibly matches TRBD1 or TRBD2 (5 bases each). CDR3 size: 14 residues. Germline CDR1 is SGHNT and CDR2 is YYREEE (reference sequence). V was cut by 3 bases and J by 2 bases, with 12 bases left in between. CDR3 protein: CASSSRDRAYEQYF. The CDR3 DNA is TGTGCCAGCAGCTCACGGGACCGAGCCTACGAGCAGTACTTC. The entire variable domain, with the rest obtained from reference TRBV5-4 and TRBJ2-7, is as follows: ETGVTQSPTHLIKTRGQQVTLRCSSQSGHNTVSWYQQALGQGPQFIFQYYREEENGRGNFPPRFSGLQFPNYSSELNVNALELDDSALYLCASSSRDRAYEQYFGPGTRLTVT.

This chain links TRBV29-1 with TRBJ1-2; a possible D gene is TRBD1 (6 bases). The V gene's germline CDR1 is SQVTM and CDR2 ANQGSEA. V was clipped by 4 bases and J by 8 bases, with 17 bases between them. This CDR3 comprises 13 residues. The CDR3 reads CSVGAGDYRGYTF. For the CDR3, the DNA is TGCAGCGTTGGGGCAGGGGACTACCGGGGCTACACCTTC.

In its sample, this clone was seen a few times. This chain joins TRBV10-3 and TRBJ2-7; D tentatively fits TRBD1 or TRBD2 (5 bases each). Trimming took off 3 bases at V and 4 bases at J, with 19 bases between the two ends. The CDR3 sequence is 16 residues long. The germline CDR1 and CDR2 sequences are ENHRY and SYGVKD. The CDR3 coding sequence is TGTGCCATCAGTGAATTGGGGACCAGTTTTACATACGAGCAGTACTTC. It translates to CAISELGTSFTYEQYF.

The chain recombines TRBV18 with TRBJ2-7; TRBD1 might be the D (6 bases). CDR3 length equals 16 residues. Germline values: CDR1 KGHSH, CDR2 LQKENI. V lost 3 bases, J lost 5 bases, and 20 bases lay in between. CDR3 bases: TGTGCCAGCTCACCTCCTCGTTCTAGGGGGATGAACGAGCAGTACTTC. Protein: CASSPPRSRGMNEQYF.

This rearrangement joins TRBV6-5 to TRBJ2-5, with a tentative D call TRBD1 (7 bases). The V end was cut by 0 bases, the J end by 5 bases, with 13 bases between. The CDR3 runs to 15 residues. CDR1 and CDR2 from the germline V gene are MNHEY and SVGAGI. CDR3 loop: CASSYSRDSSETQYF. The CDR3 nucleotides are TGTGCCAGCAGTTACTCGCGGGACAGCAGCGAGACCCAGTACTTC.

The V gene is TRBV29-1, the J gene TRBJ2-5; TRBD2 aligns across 7 bases. The CDR3 runs 15 residues. The V gene's germline CDR1 is SQVTM and CDR2 ANQGSEA. Trimming took 4 bases from V and 5 from J; bases not matched to a gene: 13. The CDR3 reads CSVARWGGREETQYF. The CDR3 DNA follows: TGCAGCGTTGCTCGCTGGGGGGGTAGGGAGGAGACCCAGTACTTC.

This clone came up a few times. CDR3 sequence: CASSKGNRGTNNEQFF. CDR3 DNA: TGTGCCAGCAGTAAAGGGAACAGGGGGACGAACAATGAGCAGTTCTTC. The chain recombines TRBV11-3 with TRBJ2-1, with 8 bases matching TRBD1. From germline, CDR1 is SGHNT and CDR2 YENEEA. The CDR3 is 16 residues long. Losses at the gene ends were 6 bases for V and 5 bases for J; bases not matched to a gene: 12.

The rearrangement uses TRBV13 and TRBJ2-7; TRBD2 matches 8 bases. J gave up 6 bases and V 2 bases, and 12 bases lay outside the gene matches. Germline V gene lookup returns CDR1 PRHDT and CDR2 FYEKMQ (reference sequence). The CDR3 contains 16 residues. CDR3 nucleotide sequence: TGTGCCAGCAGCTTAATCGAGGCTAGCGGGCGTGGCGAGCAGTACTTC. Protein: CASSLIEASGRGEQYF.

The chain carries TRBV27 and TRBJ2-1, with 7 bases matching TRBD2. The V gene end was trimmed by 10 bases and the J gene end by 7 bases; junction bases not matched to a gene: 13. The CDR3 is 14 amino acids. The germline gives CDR1 MNHEY, CDR2 SMNVEV (reference sequence). The CDR3 bases are TGTGCCACCGCAAGGGGCCGAGCGGGAAATGAGCAGTTCTTC. Translation: CATARGRAGNEQFF.

The V gene is TRBV4-3, the J gene TRBJ1-1; no clear D gene. Germline-derived CDR1 and CDR2 are LGHNA and YSLEER. The CDR3 contains 13 residues. Between the trimmed V and J ends, which lost 3 bases and 1 base, there was a span of 6 bases. The CDR3 reads CASSHGPNTEAFF. CDR3 nucleotide sequence: TGCGCCAGCAGCCACGGTCCGAACACTGAAGCTTTCTTT.

The chain recombines TRBV6-5 with TRBJ1-2; TRBD1 might be the D (5 bases). Germline-derived CDR1 and CDR2 are MNHEY and SVGAGI. The CDR3 length is 14 residues. V was trimmed by 5 bases and J by 4 bases, leaving 14 bases between them. In DNA, the CDR3 is TGTGCCAGCAGTCGAAAGACAGAGAGCTATGGCTACACCTTC. Its protein is CASSRKTESYGYTF.

The genes are TRBV4-3 and TRBJ2-7, with 7 bases lining up with TRBD2. V dropped 1 base and J dropped 3; count of bases not matched to a gene: 6. The CDR3 sequence is 15 residues long. Germline CDR1 and CDR2: LGHNA and YSLEER. In DNA form, the CDR3 reads TGCGCCAGCAGCCAAGTGCTAGCGGAGAACTACGAGCAGTACTTC. This translates into CASSQVLAENYEQYF.

This chain connects TRBV7-9 to TRBJ1-1; D is perhaps TRBD1 (5 bases). Germline loops: CDR1 SEHNR, CDR2 FQNEAQ (reference sequence). The CDR3 consists of 13 residues. Deletions cut 2 bases from V and 7 bases from J, with 11 bases between. In DNA form, the CDR3 reads TGTGCCAGCAGCTTACAGGGTATGGGTGAAGCTTTCTTT. Encoded protein: CASSLQGMGEAFF.

The chain uses TRBV9 and TRBJ2-5; TRBD1 matches at 9 bases. Looked up from germline, CDR1 is SGDLS and CDR2 is YYNGEE. The V and J ends lost 4 bases and 5 bases, in that order; junction bases with no gene match: 9. The CDR3 sequence is 15 residues long. The DNA for the CDR3 is TGTGCCAGCAGCCCAGCGGGACAGGGTTGGGAGACCCAGTACTTC. Translation gives CASSPAGQGWETQYF. The whole variable domain, filled in from reference TRBV9 and TRBJ2-5, reads DSGVTQTPKHLITATGQRVTLRCSPRSGDLSVYWYQQSLDQGLQFLIQYYNGEERAKGNILERFSAQQFPDLHSELNLSSLELGDSALYFCASSPAGQGWETQYFGPGTRLLVL.

The V gene is TRBV4-1, the J gene TRBJ1-2; no reliable D call. CDR1 is MGHRA, CDR2 YSYEKL, per germline. This CDR3 region has 13 residues. With 8 bases removed from V and 2 bases from J, the gap between germline ends came to 12 bases. The CDR3 DNA sequence: TGCGCCAGCGCGCTGGGCGCCAACTATGGCTACACCTTC. This gives the protein CASALGANYGYTF.

V gene TRBV29-1 combines with J gene TRBJ1-4; 7 nucleotides agree with TRBD1. Trimming took 4 bases from V and 7 from J; bases not matched to a gene: 6. The CDR3 runs 13 residues. Per germline, CDR1 SQVTM and CDR2 ANQGSEA. The CDR3 DNA follows: TGCAGCGTTGGTGCGACAGGGAGTGAAAAACTGTTTTTT. This gives the protein CSVGATGSEKLFF. The full variable domain, its missing parts supplied by reference TRBV29-1 and TRBJ1-4, is SAVISQKPSRDICQRGTSLTIQCQVDSQVTMMFWYRQQPGQSLTLIATANQGSEATYESGFVIDKFPISRPNLTFSTLTVSNMSPEDSSIYLCSVGATGSEKLFFGSGTQLSVL.

This chain uses TRBV6-4 with TRBJ1-5; 9 bases map to TRBD1. Germline trimming cut 5 bases from V and 4 bases from J; bases unmatched to any gene: 3. CDR1 is MRHNA, CDR2 SNTAGT, per germline. CDR3 length equals 14 residues. The CDR3 reads CASSPGTGNQPQHF. CDR3 nucleotide sequence: TGTGCCAGCAGTCCCGGGACAGGGAATCAGCCCCAGCATTTT.

The rearrangement links TRBV27 to TRBJ2-1; 13 bases match TRBD2. Germline V CDR1 and CDR2: MNHEY, SMNVEV (reference sequence). The CDR3 spans 18 residues. Germline trimming cut 5 bases from V and 5 bases from J; bases unmatched to any gene: 12. The CDR3: CASSPPGLAGTNHNEQFF. CDR3 sequence (DNA): TGTGCCAGCAGTCCGCCGGGACTAGCGGGAACTAACCACAATGAGCAGTTCTTC.

The chain links TRBV4-2 to TRBJ2-1; tentatively, D is TRBD2 (6 bases). CDR3 length: 13 amino acids. V was clipped by 0 bases and J by 12 bases, with 12 bases between them. Germline CDR1 is LGHNA and CDR2 is YNFKEQ. The DNA of the CDR3 is TGTGCCAGCAGCCAAGAGGAGGGGTATAGGCAGTTCTTC. Amino acid sequence: CASSQEEGYRQFF.

The chain combines TRBV7-6 with TRBJ1-2; 8 bases map to TRBD1. The V and J ends lost 3 bases and 4 bases, in that order; junction bases with no gene match: 1. Germline CDR1 reads SGHVS; CDR2 reads FNYEAQ. The CDR3 runs 13 residues. The CDR3 DNA reads TGTGCCAGCAGCTTGGGACAGGTCTATGGCTACACCTTC. This gives the protein CASSLGQVYGYTF.